One sample yielded the 29 T cell receptor beta chains listed below, sequenced in a study of blood T cell repertoires in COVID-19 (dated by TCRdb to the early 2020s). Library prep was done by the immunoSEQ multiplex PCR assay. In its TCRdb copy, this immuneACCESS table keeps in-frame sequences only and misses some clones. Where compared with another copy, unresolved V genes explain less than half of these, and the others have no known cause. The sample records roughly 60,000 clones, 80% to 85% of which are singletons. The leading ten clones occupy 16% of the sample. The sequencing input was peripheral blood. These receptors were obtained from a man between 60 and 75 years old with COVID-19, enrolled during active disease.

The chain joins TRBV5-1 to TRBJ1-1, with 9 bases that match TRBD1. J lost 6 bases, V lost 3 bases, and 3 bases had no gene match. This CDR3 has 13 amino acids. CDR1 is SGHRS and CDR2 is YFSETQ in the germline V gene. CDR3 in amino acids: CASSSTGGSEAFF. The CDR3 coding sequence is TGCGCCAGCAGCTCCACAGGGGGCTCTGAAGCTTTCTTT.

This clone was detected once. The chain is built from TRBV18 and TRBJ2-7; TRBD1 is a possible D gene (6 bases). The germline CDR1 and CDR2 sequences are KGHSH and LQKENI. CDR3 length: 14 amino acids. V dropped 5 bases and J dropped 4 bases, with 15 bases sitting between them. The chain's CDR3 is CASSTKQGRYEQYF. CDR3 DNA sequence: TGTGCCAGCTCAACTAAACAGGGCAGATACGAGCAGTACTTC.

This clone was observed a handful of times. V gene TRBV11-2 combines with J gene TRBJ2-7; D may be TRBD2 (5 bases). The CDR3 sequence is 12 residues long. The germline V and J ends were trimmed by 6 bases and 11 bases, with 17 bases remaining between them. Germline loops: CDR1 SGHAT, CDR2 FQNNGV. CDR3 bases: TGTGCCAGCAGTCCAGGAGGCGACCGGGAGTACTTC. It specifies CASSPGGDREYF.

The chain is built from TRBV5-1 and TRBJ1-4, with TRBD1 identical over 7 bases. CDR1 is SGHRS and CDR2 is YFSETQ in the germline V gene. The CDR3 is 14 residues long. Trimming took 4 bases from V and 7 from J; bases not matched to a gene: 7. The DNA of the CDR3 is TGCGCCAGCAGCCAAACAGGGGTGGGTGAAAAACTGTTTTTT. This gives the protein CASSQTGVGEKLFF.

The V call is TRBV3-1 (or the pseudogene TRBV3-2), the J call TRBJ2-5, with TRBD1 identical over 7 bases. Germline-derived CDR1 and CDR2 are LGHDT and YNNKEL (reference sequence). CDR3 length: 14 residues. V lost 3 bases, J lost 5 bases, and 6 bases stayed unmatched. Here the CDR3 reads CASSQDRTRETQYF. The CDR3 DNA sequence: TGTGCCAGCAGCCAGGACAGGACAAGGGAGACCCAGTACTTC.

The chain combines TRBV5-4 with TRBJ2-7, with D tentatively TRBD2 (5 bases). Trimming removed 2 bases from V and 0 bases from J, with 9 bases in between. Looked up from germline, CDR1 is SGHNT and CDR2 is YYREEE (reference sequence). CDR3 length: 14 amino acids. DNA of the CDR3: TGTGCCAGCAGCTTTGGCGGGCGCTCCTACGAGCAGTACTTC. Translation: CASSFGGRSYEQYF.

The gene calls are TRBV9 and TRBJ2-2; maybe TRBD2 (6 bases). Deletions cut 0 bases from V and 4 bases from J, with 10 bases between. In germline, CDR1 is SGDLS, CDR2 YYNGEE. The CDR3 runs 15 residues. The CDR3 nucleotides read TGTGCCAGCAGCGTAGTCGGGGGTACCACCGGGGAGCTGTTTTTT. It specifies CASSVVGGTTGELFF.

The chain links TRBV29-1 to TRBJ2-5, with D possibly TRBD2 on 5 matching bases. The CDR3 is 14 amino acids. Germline assignment: CDR1 SQVTM and CDR2 ANQGSEA. V was trimmed by 3 bases and J by 3 bases, leaving 14 bases between them. CDR3 sequence: CSVELVGKKETQYF. For the CDR3, the DNA is TGCAGCGTTGAGTTGGTCGGGAAAAAAGAGACCCAGTACTTC.

V usage is TRBV10-1 and J usage is TRBJ2-1; D remains ambiguous. The V end lost 5 bases, the J end lost 7 bases, and 9 bases lay between the germline ends. CDR1 is WNHNN, CDR2 SYGVQD, per germline (reference sequence). The CDR3 extends over 12 amino acids. In DNA, the CDR3 is TGCGCCAGCAGTCAGACAAGGAATGAGCAGTTCTTC. Translated: CASSQTRNEQFF.

V usage is TRBV24-1 and J usage is TRBJ1-2, with 8 bases lining up with TRBD1. Looked up from germline, CDR1 is KGHDR and CDR2 is SFDVKD. The CDR3 sequence is 15 residues long. V was pared by 5 bases and J by 3 bases, with 7 bases of the junction left unmatched. CDR3 coding DNA: TGTGCCACCAGTGGTCTTCAGGGGGCAGACTATGGCTACACCTTC. It encodes CATSGLQGADYGYTF.

This chain connects TRBV3-1 (or the pseudogene TRBV3-2) to TRBJ1-3, with unresolved D. CDR1 and CDR2 (germline): LGHDT, YNNKEL (reference sequence). V was cut by 0 bases and J by 7 bases, with 4 bases left in between. The CDR3 has 12 amino acids. Here the CDR3 DNA reads TGTGCCAGCAGCCAAGACGCGAACACCATATATTTT. Protein sequence: CASSQDANTIYF.

The chain carries TRBV28 and TRBJ2-5, with 8 bases fitting TRBD1. Looked up from germline, CDR1 is MDHEN and CDR2 is SYDVKM. Trimming at V came to 6 bases and at J to 6 bases, leaving 15 bases not matched to a gene. The CDR3 is 16 residues long. The CDR3 spells CASRSPGGEDKKTQYF. DNA for the CDR3: TGTGCCAGCAGGAGCCCAGGGGGCGAAGATAAAAAGACCCAGTACTTC.

The V and J genes are TRBV30 and TRBJ1-3; 7 bases fit TRBD1. Germline V gene sequence: CDR1 GTSNPN, CDR2 SVGIG (reference sequence). V trimming: 0 bases; J trimming: 0 bases; junction bases outside the gene matches: 5. The CDR3 has 16 amino acids. As DNA, the CDR3 is TGTGCCTGGAGTGTAGGGGACAGTCACTCTGGAAACACCATATATTTT. This translates into CAWSVGDSHSGNTIYF.

The rearrangement uses TRBV3-1 (or the pseudogene TRBV3-2) and TRBJ2-1; 15 nucleotides agree with TRBD2. Germline lookup yields CDR1 LGHDT and CDR2 YNNKEL (reference sequence). CDR3 length equals 18 residues. V dropped 2 bases and J dropped 2; count of bases not matched to a gene: 4. The CDR3 DNA sequence: TGTGCCAGCAGCCAATGGACTAGCGGGGGGGCGACCTACAATGAGCAGTTCTTC. Amino acids: CASSQWTSGGATYNEQFF.

This sequence joins TRBV19 and TRBJ1-5; the D gene is possibly TRBD1 (5 bases). Trimming shortened V by 4 bases and J by 5 bases, and 9 bases separated the two germline ends. The CDR3 spans 13 residues. Germline loops: CDR1 LNHDA, CDR2 SQIVND (reference sequence). Written as DNA, the CDR3 is TGTGCCAGTAGTACGGGGGGAGATCAGCCCCAGCATTTT. Residues: CASSTGGDQPQHF.

V usage is TRBV28 and J usage is TRBJ2-2, with 8 bases that match TRBD1. V was clipped by 2 bases and J by 7 bases; unmatched bases: 12. From germline, CDR1 is MDHEN and CDR2 SYDVKM. CDR3 size: 17 residues. The CDR3 bases are TGTGCCAGCAGTTTAAGTGACAGGGGTTTGCGTATCGGGGAGCTGTTTTTT. This translates into CASSLSDRGLRIGELFF.

The rearrangement links TRBV10-1 to TRBJ1-6, with D perhaps matching TRBD1 (5 bases). Trimming stripped 3 bases from V and 5 bases from J, with 11 bases between. CDR3 length: 15 amino acids. The germline gives CDR1 WNHNN, CDR2 SYGVQD (reference sequence). The CDR3, as DNA: TGCGCCAGCAGTGATAGTCAGGGTGATAATTCACCCCTCCACTTT. It codes for CASSDSQGDNSPLHF.

This clone was found a few times. J is TRBJ1-5 and V is TRBV5-4; D remains ambiguous. The germline gives CDR1 SGHNT, CDR2 YYREEE (reference sequence). The CDR3 totals 13 residues. Trimming left V 4 bases short and J 0 bases short, with 5 bases between. The CDR3 reads CASSLDSNQPQHF. CDR3 bases: TGTGCCAGCAGCCTAGATAGCAATCAGCCCCAGCATTTT.

The CDR3 DNA reads TGTGCCAGCAGCCAAGGAGCTAACTATGGCTACACCTTC. The encoded protein is CASSQGANYGYTF. V usage is TRBV3-1 (or the pseudogene TRBV3-2) and J usage is TRBJ1-2; D call uncertain. The CDR3 sequence is 13 residues long. V lost 1 base, J lost 0 bases, and 3 bases lay in between. Germline-derived CDR1 and CDR2 are LGHDT and YNNKEL (reference sequence).

V is TRBV5-6 and J is TRBJ2-5; 12 positions agree with TRBD2. Looked up from germline, CDR1 is SGHDT and CDR2 is YYEEEE. The CDR3 has 17 residues. Germline trimming cut 4 bases from V and 2 bases from J; bases unmatched to any gene: 9. DNA of the CDR3: TGTGCCAGCAGCCAACCCCTAGCGGGAGGGATTCAAGAGACCCAGTACTTC. Translating it yields CASSQPLAGGIQETQYF. Full variable domain (rest looked up from reference TRBV5-6 and TRBJ2-5): DAGVTQSPTHLIKTRGQQVTLRCSPKSGHDTVSWYQQALGQGPQFIFQYYEEEERQRGNFPDRFSGHQFPNYSSELNVNALLLGDSALYLCASSQPLAGGIQETQYFGPGTRLLVL.

CDR3 sequence reads: CASSWNAGQTTYGYTF. The CDR3 nucleotides read TGTGCCAGTTCTTGGAACGCGGGACAGACTACCTATGGCTACACCTTC. This sequence joins TRBV19 and TRBJ1-2, with TRBD1 identical over 7 bases. The CDR3 sequence is 16 residues long. The germline V gene has CDR1 LNHDA and CDR2 SQIVND (reference sequence). The J segment lost 4 bases and the V segment lost 8 bases, leaving 16 bases of the junction unmatched. The full variable domain, its missing parts supplied by reference TRBV19 and TRBJ1-2, is DGGITQSPKYLFRKEGQNVTLSCEQNLNHDAMYWYRQDPGQGLRLIYYSQIVNDFQKGDIAEGYSVSREKKESFPLTVTSAQKNPTAFYLCASSWNAGQTTYGYTFGSGTRLTVV.

This sequence joins TRBV2 and TRBJ1-4; the D is unclear. This CDR3 comprises 12 residues. Deletions cut 3 bases from V and 7 bases from J, with 6 bases between. Germline V CDR1 and CDR2: SNHLY, FYNNEI. Here the CDR3 DNA reads TGTGCCAGCAGTGAGTCGGGTGAAAAACTGTTTTTT. This gives the protein CASSESGEKLFF.

The rearrangement joins TRBV10-2 to TRBJ1-2; 11 bases agree with TRBD1. V lost 2 bases to trimming and J lost 7 bases; unmatched junction nucleotides: 6. Germline V CDR1 and CDR2: WSHSY, SAAADI. There are 15 residues in the CDR3. The CDR3, as DNA: TGCGCCAGCAGTGAGGGGACAGGGGGATCGTTTGGCTACACCTTC. As protein: CASSEGTGGSFGYTF.

The genes are TRBV6-6 and TRBJ2-3, with 10 bases fitting TRBD1. Per germline, CDR1 MNHNY and CDR2 SVGAGI (reference sequence). This CDR3 has 18 residues. V shed 5 bases and J 2 bases; nucleotides not matched to a gene: 13. CDR3: CASSQPGQGRGNTDTQYF. CDR3 nucleotides: TGTGCCAGCAGTCAGCCGGGACAGGGGAGGGGAAACACAGATACGCAGTATTTT.

The rearrangement links TRBV7-2 to TRBJ1-2; 7 bases are a match to TRBD1. J was trimmed by 6 bases and V by 3 bases; bases with no gene match: 7. Germline values: CDR1 SGHTA, CDR2 FQGNSA. This CDR3 region has 14 residues. The CDR3 spells CASSFVRQGHGYTF. The CDR3 nucleotides read TGTGCCAGCAGCTTCGTGAGACAGGGTCATGGCTACACCTTC.

In this sample, this clone turned up a few times. The chain employs TRBV6-5 and TRBJ1-2; TRBD1 is a possible D gene (5 bases). Per germline, CDR1 MNHEY and CDR2 SVGAGI. CDR3 length: 13 amino acids. V lost 4 bases and J lost 6, with 12 bases in between. The CDR3 loop reads CASSSGFQNGYTF. As DNA, the CDR3 is TGTGCCAGCAGTTCAGGGTTTCAAAATGGCTACACCTTC.

This sequence joins TRBV2 and TRBJ1-4, with TRBD1 matching over 7 bases. Trimming took 7 bases from V and 7 from J; bases not matched to a gene: 6. Germline CDR1 reads SNHLY; CDR2 reads FYNNEI. CDR3 size: 13 residues. The CDR3 spells CASKEGAVEKLFF. For the CDR3, the DNA is TGTGCCAGCAAGGAGGGGGCTGTTGAAAAACTGTTTTTT.

This chain links TRBV30 with TRBJ2-2; 10 nucleotides agree with TRBD2. CDR1 and CDR2 from the germline V gene are GTSNPN and SVGIG (reference sequence). Unmatched junction bases numbered 9, after V lost 2 bases and J lost 0 bases. CDR3 length: 18 residues. CDR3 nucleotide sequence: TGTGCCTGGAGTACCCCGGGACTAGCGAAGCCGAACACCGGGGAGCTGTTTTTT. The encoded protein is CAWSTPGLAKPNTGELFF. The variable domain in full, completed from reference TRBV30 and TRBJ2-2, reads SQTIHQWPATLVQPVGSPLSLECTVEGTSNPNLYWYRQAAGRGLQLLFYSVGIGQISSEVPQNLSASRPQDRQFILSSKKLLLSDSGFYLCAWSTPGLAKPNTGELFFGEGSRLTVL.

The genes are TRBV5-4 and TRBJ2-3; D possibly corresponds to TRBD2 (7 bases). CDR3 length: 16 amino acids. Germline CDR1 SGHNT, CDR2 YYREEE (reference sequence). Trimming removed 1 base at V and 1 base at J, with 13 bases between. Here the CDR3 DNA reads TGTGCCAGCAGCTTGAACCGGGGGGCAGGCACAGATACGCAGTATTTT. This gives the protein CASSLNRGAGTDTQYF.